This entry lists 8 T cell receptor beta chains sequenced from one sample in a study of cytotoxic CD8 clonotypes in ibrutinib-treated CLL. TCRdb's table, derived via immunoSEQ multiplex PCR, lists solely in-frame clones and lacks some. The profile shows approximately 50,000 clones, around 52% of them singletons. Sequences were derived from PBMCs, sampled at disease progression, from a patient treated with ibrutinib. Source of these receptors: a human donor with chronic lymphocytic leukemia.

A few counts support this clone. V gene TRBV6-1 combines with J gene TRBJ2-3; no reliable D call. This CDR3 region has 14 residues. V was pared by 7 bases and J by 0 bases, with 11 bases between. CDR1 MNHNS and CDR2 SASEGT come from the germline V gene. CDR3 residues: CASIRSHSTDTQYF. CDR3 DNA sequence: TGTGCCAGCATACGGTCCCACAGCACAGATACGCAGTATTTT.

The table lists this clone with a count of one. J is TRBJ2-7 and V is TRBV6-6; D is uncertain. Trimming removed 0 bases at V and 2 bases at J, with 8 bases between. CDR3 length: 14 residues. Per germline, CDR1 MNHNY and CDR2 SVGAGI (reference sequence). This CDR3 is CASSYSARAYEQYF. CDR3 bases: TGTGCCAGCAGTTACTCGGCCCGCGCCTACGAGCAGTACTTC.

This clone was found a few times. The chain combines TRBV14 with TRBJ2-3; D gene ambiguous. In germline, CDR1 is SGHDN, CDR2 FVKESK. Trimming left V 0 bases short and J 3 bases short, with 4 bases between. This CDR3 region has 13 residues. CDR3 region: CASSQEGTDTQYF. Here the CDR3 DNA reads TGTGCCAGCAGCCAAGAGGGGACAGATACGCAGTATTTT. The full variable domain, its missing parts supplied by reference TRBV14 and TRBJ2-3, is EAGVTQFPSHSVIEKGQTVTLRCDPISGHDNLYWYRRVMGKEIKFLLHFVKESKQDESGMPNNRFLAERTGGTYSTLKVQPAELEDSGVYFCASSQEGTDTQYFGPGTRLTVL.

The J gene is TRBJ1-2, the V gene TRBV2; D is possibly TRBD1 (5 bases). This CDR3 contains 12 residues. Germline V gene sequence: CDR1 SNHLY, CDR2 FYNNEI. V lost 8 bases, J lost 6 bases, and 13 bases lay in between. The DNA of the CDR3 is TGTGCCAGCCGGTACACAGGACATGGCTACACCTTC. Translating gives CASRYTGHGYTF.

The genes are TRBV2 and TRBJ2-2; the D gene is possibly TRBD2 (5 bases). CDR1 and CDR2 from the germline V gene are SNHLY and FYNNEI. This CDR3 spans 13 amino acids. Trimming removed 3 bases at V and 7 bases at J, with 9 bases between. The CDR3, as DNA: TGTGCCAGCAGTGACTCGGGGATCGGGGAGCTGTTTTTT. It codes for CASSDSGIGELFF.

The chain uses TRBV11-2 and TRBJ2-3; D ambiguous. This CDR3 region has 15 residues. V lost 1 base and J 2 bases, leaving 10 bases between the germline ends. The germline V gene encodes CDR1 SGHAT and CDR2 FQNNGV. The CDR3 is CASSLVGVPTDTQYF. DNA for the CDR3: TGTGCCAGCAGCTTAGTTGGGGTTCCCACAGATACGCAGTATTTT.

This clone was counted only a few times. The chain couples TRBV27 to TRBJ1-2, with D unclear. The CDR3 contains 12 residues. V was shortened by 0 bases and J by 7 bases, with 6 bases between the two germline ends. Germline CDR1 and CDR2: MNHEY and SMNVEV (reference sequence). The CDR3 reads CASSLSGIGYTF. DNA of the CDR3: TGTGCCAGCAGTTTATCGGGAATTGGCTACACCTTC.

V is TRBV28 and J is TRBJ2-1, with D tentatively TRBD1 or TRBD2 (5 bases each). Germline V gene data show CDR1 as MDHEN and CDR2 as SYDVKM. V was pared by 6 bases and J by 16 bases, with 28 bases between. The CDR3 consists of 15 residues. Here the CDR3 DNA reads TGTGCCAGCAGCCTGCGCCCTCCCCGGGACGATAGACCTTTCTTC. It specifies CASSLRPPRDDRPFF.